This entry lists 4 T cell receptor beta chains sequenced from one sample in a study of cytomegalovirus exposure and HLA in healthy donors. The PCR was carried out with 60 Vbeta primers and 13 Jbeta primers. The table came from immunoSEQ multiplex PCR; TCRdb's copy has only in-frame clones and leaves some out. This sample has 150,000 to 200,000 clones; around 75% occur once, and the top ten carry roughly 1.5%. The sequencing input was PBMCs. Every receptor here comes from a woman in her forties or fifties in good health and CMV-seronegative.

This rearrangement joins TRBV27 to TRBJ1-1; no firm D call. This CDR3 comprises 13 residues. V lost 7 bases to trimming and J lost 1 base, with 10 bases between them. Germline CDR1 reads MNHEY; CDR2 reads SMNVEV (reference sequence). This chain's CDR3 is CASKPTENTEAFF. The CDR3 bases are TGTGCCAGCAAACCCACAGAGAACACTGAAGCTTTCTTT.

The chain has TRBV15 and TRBJ2-1; 8 nucleotides line up with TRBD2. J was trimmed by 9 bases and V by 4 bases; bases with no gene match: 8. The CDR3 is made up of 14 amino acids. Per the germline V gene, CDR1 is LNHNV and CDR2 is YYDKDF (reference sequence). The CDR3 reads CATSKGLEACEQFF. The CDR3 bases are TGTGCCACCAGCAAGGGACTAGAGGCTTGTGAGCAGTTCTTC. The full variable domain, completed using reference TRBV15 and TRBJ2-1, is DAMVIQNPRYQVTQFGKPVTLSCSQTLNHNVMYWYQQKSSQAPKLLFHYYDKDFNNEADTPDNFQSRRPNTSFCFLDIRSPGLGDTAMYLCATSKGLEACEQFFGPGTRLTVL.

The V gene is TRBV6-5, the J gene TRBJ1-1; the D gene is possibly TRBD1 (5 bases). CDR1 MNHEY and CDR2 SVGAGI come from the germline V gene. The CDR3 totals 14 residues. V gave up 4 bases and J gave up 5 bases, with 14 bases separating them. Here the CDR3 DNA reads TGTGCCAGCAGTTCCCCTTCAGGGATTACTGAAGCTTTCTTT. Protein: CASSSPSGITEAFF.

This sequence joins TRBV7-2 and TRBJ2-1; D call uncertain. V gave up 3 bases and J gave up 5 bases, with 5 bases separating them. The CDR3 totals 12 residues. Germline lookup yields CDR1 SGHTA and CDR2 FQGNSA. Written as DNA, the CDR3 is TGTGCCAGCAGCTTGGGCGACAATGAGCAGTTCTTC. Encoded protein: CASSLGDNEQFF.